Each of the 2 T cell receptor beta chains below was sequenced from the same sample in a study of neoadjuvant nivolumab and ipilimumab in lung cancer. Method: immunoSEQ multiplex PCR; TCRdb's copy keeps in-frame clones and lacks some. The sample contains about 23,000 clones, roughly 85% of which appear only once. The input for sequencing was peripheral blood, taken before neoadjuvant nivolumab, alone or with ipilimumab. The receptors shown here come from an adult with non-small cell lung cancer.

CDR3 residues: CASSLRGDSNTGELFF. CDR3 nucleotide sequence: TGTGCCAGCAGCCTAAGAGGGGACAGTAACACCGGGGAGCTGTTTTTT. The rearrangement links TRBV9 to TRBJ2-2; TRBD1 matches 7 bases. Germline V gene lookup returns CDR1 SGDLS and CDR2 YYNGEE. V lost 4 bases, J lost 2 bases, and 8 bases stayed unmatched. This CDR3 has 16 amino acids.

In nucleotides, the CDR3 is TGTGCCACCAGCAGCTTTAATCAGCCCCAGCATTTT. Its protein is CATSSFNQPQHF. This chain links TRBV15 with TRBJ1-5; D not certain. The germline CDR1 and CDR2 sequences are LNHNV and YYDKDF (reference sequence). The CDR3 runs to 12 residues. V dropped 3 bases and J dropped 4 bases, with 4 bases sitting between them.